What follows are 17 T cell receptor beta chains derived from one specimen sequenced in a study of cytomegalovirus exposure and HLA in healthy donors. The PCR ran on 60 Vbeta and 13 Jbeta primers. The protocol was immunoSEQ multiplex PCR, while the TCRdb copy is restricted to in-frame clones and leaves out a portion. Found here are about 75,000 clones, approximately 80% of them singletons; the top ten hold about 20%. The specimen sequenced was PBMCs. These receptors were obtained from a man aged 65 to 85 in good health and CMV-seropositive.

This chain links TRBV28 with TRBJ2-1; 10 bases match TRBD1. This CDR3 contains 14 residues. The V gene end was trimmed by 11 bases and the J gene end by 2 bases; junction bases not matched to a gene: 6. The germline CDR1 and CDR2 sequences are MDHEN and SYDVKM. CDR3 sequence reads: CASGTGVTYNEQFF. The CDR3 DNA is TGTGCCTCCGGGACAGGGGTAACCTACAATGAGCAGTTCTTC.

The chain employs TRBV19 and TRBJ1-6; 7 nucleotides line up with TRBD1. The V gene end was trimmed by 5 bases and the J gene end by 8 bases; junction bases not matched to a gene: 12. This CDR3 has 16 amino acids. CDR1 LNHDA and CDR2 SQIVND come from the germline V gene (reference sequence). CDR3 sequence (DNA): TGTGCCAGTAGTCAATTAACAGGGGTCGGGGATTCACCCCTCCACTTT. This codes for CASSQLTGVGDSPLHF.

Here the CDR3 reads CSARTGDRSTEAFF. The CDR3 DNA is TGCAGCGCCCGGACAGGGGATAGGAGCACTGAAGCTTTCTTT. This sequence joins TRBV29-1 and TRBJ1-1; 9 nucleotides agree with TRBD1. Germline loops: CDR1 SQVTM, CDR2 ANQGSEA. V shed 7 bases and J 4 bases; nucleotides not matched to a gene: 10. The CDR3 spans 14 residues.

The V gene is TRBV5-1, the J gene TRBJ2-3; TRBD2 matches 9 bases. V gave up 1 base and J gave up 8 bases; unmatched junction bases: 5. Germline V gives CDR1 SGHRS, CDR2 YFSETQ. The CDR3 has 14 residues. CDR3 protein: CASSLRLAASTQYF. The CDR3, as DNA: TGCGCCAGCAGCTTGAGACTAGCGGCCTCTACGCAGTATTTT.

The chain links TRBV4-1 to TRBJ2-5; no clear D gene. CDR1 is MGHRA and CDR2 is YSYEKL in the germline V gene. Between the trimmed V and J ends, which lost 3 bases and 0 bases, there was a span of 8 bases. This CDR3 spans 14 amino acids. The CDR3 DNA sequence: TGCGCCAGCAGCCAGGGCCAGCACCAAGAGACCCAGTACTTC. Protein product: CASSQGQHQETQYF.

The rearrangement uses TRBV14 and TRBJ2-7; 7 bases agree with TRBD1. After removal of 1 base from V and 4 bases from J, the junction contained 7 bases not matched to a gene. The CDR3 covers 15 residues. Germline CDR1 reads SGHDN; CDR2 reads FVKESK. The CDR3 sequence: CASSQGEGAIYEQYF. Written as DNA, the CDR3 is TGTGCCAGCAGCCAAGGAGAGGGGGCTATTTACGAGCAGTACTTC.

This clone was seen only once. The chain couples TRBV5-4 to TRBJ2-1; 8 bases align to TRBD2. Germline CDR1 is SGHNT and CDR2 is YYREEE (reference sequence). V was pared by 5 bases and J by 10 bases, with 5 bases of the junction left unmatched. The CDR3 is 12 amino acids. The CDR3: CASSGLAGEQFF. The DNA of the CDR3 is TGTGCCAGCAGTGGACTAGCAGGCGAGCAGTTCTTC. Complete variable domain (other parts from reference TRBV5-4 and TRBJ2-1): ETGVTQSPTHLIKTRGQQVTLRCSSQSGHNTVSWYQQALGQGPQFIFQYYREEENGRGNFPPRFSGLQFPNYSSELNVNALELDDSALYLCASSGLAGEQFFGPGTRLTVL.

The chain links TRBV4-2 to TRBJ2-5, with TRBD2 matching 12 bases. V dropped 4 bases and J dropped 5; count of bases not matched to a gene: 5. CDR3 length equals 15 residues. The germline CDR1 and CDR2 sequences are LGHNA and YNFKEQ. The CDR3 nucleotides read TGTGCCAGCAGCCCGAAGACTAGCGGGAGTGAGACCCAGTACTTC. As protein: CASSPKTSGSETQYF.

The chain recombines TRBV7-2 with TRBJ1-5, with TRBD1 matching over 9 bases. CDR3 length equals 18 residues. J lost 2 bases, V lost 0 bases, and 8 bases had no gene match. Looked up from germline, CDR1 is SGHTA and CDR2 is FQGNSA. The CDR3 here is CASSLAPQGAGGNQPQHF. The CDR3 DNA is TGTGCCAGCAGCTTAGCGCCACAGGGGGCTGGAGGCAATCAGCCCCAGCATTTT.

In its sample, this clone was seen a few times. This chain uses TRBV4-3 with TRBJ2-5; 8 positions match TRBD2. This CDR3 has 16 residues. Trimming took 1 base from V and 6 from J; bases not matched to a gene: 10. Germline CDR1 LGHNA, CDR2 YSLEER. The CDR3 loop reads CASSQVMDGGAKTQYF. CDR3 coding DNA: TGCGCCAGCAGCCAAGTAATGGACGGGGGGGCCAAGACCCAGTACTTC.

The chain has TRBV4-1 and TRBJ2-5; 8 bases line up with TRBD2. The germline V gene has CDR1 MGHRA and CDR2 YSYEKL. The CDR3 has 16 residues. The junction had 8 bases not matched to a gene; V was cut back by 1 base and J by 4 bases. Written as DNA, the CDR3 is TGCGCCAGCAGCCAAGTCGGACGCGCGGGGGGAGAGACCCAGTACTTC. Amino acids: CASSQVGRAGGETQYF.

The sample holds a few counts of this clone. The chain couples TRBV7-9 to TRBJ1-5; D gene uncertain. The germline gives CDR1 SEHNR, CDR2 FQNEAQ (reference sequence). CDR3 length: 13 residues. V lost 6 bases and J 4 bases, leaving 10 bases between the germline ends. CDR3 loop: CASSNMENQPQHF. DNA of the CDR3: TGTGCCAGCAGTAACATGGAGAATCAGCCCCAGCATTTT.

V usage is TRBV2 and J usage is TRBJ2-7, with D tentatively TRBD2 (5 bases). The CDR3 runs 14 residues. V was trimmed by 7 bases and J by 5 bases, leaving 18 bases between them. Germline V lookup: CDR1 SNHLY, CDR2 FYNNEI. The CDR3 DNA reads TGTGCCAGCAAATATACGAGGGATTCCCACGAGCAGTACTTC. Translation gives CASKYTRDSHEQYF.

The rearrangement uses TRBV28 and TRBJ2-7; 7 bases align to TRBD2. Germline loops: CDR1 MDHEN, CDR2 SYDVKM. V was pared by 5 bases and J by 3 bases, with 1 base of the junction left unmatched. CDR3 size: 12 residues. CDR3 nucleotides: TGTGCCAGCAGTACTAGCGTCTACGAGCAGTACTTC. Amino acid sequence: CASSTSVYEQYF.

The chain joins TRBV27 to TRBJ1-5, with 8 bases fitting TRBD1. CDR1 is MNHEY and CDR2 is SMNVEV in the germline V gene (reference sequence). V was clipped by 6 bases and J by 4 bases; unmatched bases: 5. CDR3 length: 14 amino acids. The CDR3 coding sequence is TGTGCCAGCAGGGGGACAGGCGTTAATCAGCCCCAGCATTTT. Amino acids: CASRGTGVNQPQHF.

This CDR3 reads CASSFLAGYEQYF. CDR3 DNA sequence: TGTGCCAGCAGTTTTCTTGCGGGCTACGAGCAGTACTTC. The chain is built from TRBV28 and TRBJ2-7; D possibly corresponds to TRBD2 (5 bases). CDR1 and CDR2 from the germline V gene are MDHEN and SYDVKM. The V gene lost 3 bases and the J gene lost 3 bases, with 9 bases spanning the gap. There are 13 residues in the CDR3.

In this sample, this clone turned up once. This sample includes further DNA sequences coding for the same CDR3. The gene calls are TRBV18 and TRBJ1-5, with a weak D call TRBD1 (5 bases). Trimming left V 0 bases short and J 4 bases short, with 7 bases between. Looked up from germline, CDR1 is KGHSH and CDR2 is LQKENI. The CDR3 has 14 amino acids. The CDR3 bases are TGTGCCAGCTCACCACCGGGGGGGAATCAGCCCCAGCATTTT. Protein product: CASSPPGGNQPQHF.